Listed below are T cell receptor beta chains from one sample, sequenced in a study of blood T cell repertoires in COVID-19. The assay was immunoSEQ multiplex PCR, and TCRdb's table has in-frame clones only and misses some. Here the sample spans over 50,000 clones, around 87% being singletons. The sequencing input was peripheral blood. These receptors all stem from a man in his fifties or sixties with acute or convalescent COVID-19. CDR3s include the opening cysteine and the closing phenylalanine or tryptophan.

>TRBV5-5|TRBJ2-7
CASSLFPGVYEQYF
>TRBV3-1/TRBV3-2|TRBJ1-2
CASRLMGAPYGYTF
>TRBV2|TRBJ1-2
CASSAYGQPNYGYTF
>TRBV6-5|TRBJ1-2
CASSYSSNGYGYTF
>TRBV9|TRBJ2-3
CASSPKTGAGLSGGPDTQYF
>TRBV19|TRBJ1-5
CASSIDNRQGQPQHF
>TRBV6-5|TRBJ2-7
CASGHRGEGQYF
>TRBV7-8|TRBJ1-1
CASSLWRGGTEAFF
>TRBV6-2/TRBV6-3|TRBJ1-1
CASSYPHGGAPNTEAFF
>TRBV11-2|TRBJ2-1
CASRPLRGETGNEQFF
>TRBV10-2|TRBJ2-1
CASRIRESPSNEQFF
>TRBV18|TRBJ1-2
CASSPWDRDNYGYTF
>TRBV20-1|TRBJ1-2
CSARPSNGYTF
>TRBV19|TRBJ2-5
CASSLGPGQQETQYF
>TRBV4-2|TRBJ1-2
CASSQDGGVPNYGYTF
>TRBV7-3|TRBJ2-7
CASSYWRGDEQYF
>TRBV11-2|TRBJ1-1
CASSLIQGEKGTEAFF
>TRBV10-1|TRBJ2-1
CASSAMVAGDNEQFF
>TRBV27|TRBJ1-4
CASRPRGGFNEKLFF
>TRBV12-3/TRBV12-4|TRBJ2-5
CASSSTGTGFGYF
>TRBV18|TRBJ1-1
CASSPQGKNTEAFF
>TRBV9|TRBJ1-1
CASSADMNTEAFF
>TRBV6-1|TRBJ1-2
CASSEPSDRFYGYTF
>TRBV3-1/TRBV3-2|TRBJ1-1
CASSQERGNRGRVTEAFF
>TRBV6-2/TRBV6-3|TRBJ2-2
CASSDPGWGGNTGELFF
>TRBV18|TRBJ1-4
CASSPRTGAPTPNEKLFF
>TRBV5-4|TRBJ2-7
CASSPDGGGSYEQYF
>TRBV18|TRBJ2-3
CASSPLVAGTGTDTQYF
>TRBV19|TRBJ1-5
CASSISGYSNQPQHF
>TRBV10-3|TRBJ1-2
CAISAQRGTYTF
>TRBV19|TRBJ1-3
CASIPRVFEGNTIYF
>TRBV6-6|TRBJ2-7
CASSRNLAVSYEQYF
>TRBV25-1|TRBJ1-3
CASKPTGNQNTIYF
>TRBV14|TRBJ2-7
CASSQDLAYEQYF
>TRBV6-2/TRBV6-3|TRBJ1-5
CASSYSSRDYSNQPQHF
>TRBV10-3|TRBJ2-1
CAISELAGGLNEQFF
>TRBV5-6|TRBJ1-6
CASTSSRAGIVNSPLHF
>TRBV18|TRBJ1-4
CASSPLTGTSEKLFF
>TRBV5-4|TRBJ1-2
CASSLEQAPIWTF
>TRBV20-1|TRBJ1-2
CSATTGYGYTF
>TRBV3-1/TRBV3-2|TRBJ2-3
CASSQDLASGGVGQYF
>TRBV20-1|TRBJ2-7
CSASASGPSSYEQYF
>TRBV2|TRBJ1-6
CASGQGLFVQGDSPLHF
>TRBV7-2|TRBJ2-7
CASSFGPSKSYEQYF
>TRBV5-4|TRBJ1-1
CASSLDRDTEAFF
>TRBV18|TRBJ2-5
CASSPRAQGIVNQETQYF
>TRBV19|TRBJ1-5
CASSIGTGGNQPQHF
>TRBV7-2|TRBJ1-1
CASSFSQGNEAFF
>TRBV4-1|TRBJ1-4
CASSQDEDPTGANEKLFF
>TRBV10-3|TRBJ2-7
CAITAGTGTYEQYF
>TRBV3-1/TRBV3-2|TRBJ2-7
CASSHPTSVTYEQYF
>TRBV10-1|TRBJ2-5
CASSEEPAETQYF
>TRBV5-1|TRBJ2-2
CASSLKALAGGNTGELFF
>TRBV7-9|TRBJ2-3
CASSRRTSGGQADTQYF
>TRBV12-5|TRBJ1-5
CASALDGNQPQHF
>TRBV21-1|TRBJ1-6
CASGRRAAPLHF
>TRBV6-5|TRBJ1-3
CASTSDRSSGNTIYF